The 13 T cell receptor beta chains listed next were all sequenced from one sample in a study of blood T cell repertoires in COVID-19. Profiled with immunoSEQ multiplex PCR; TCRdb holds only in-frame clones, not every one. The sample lists about 300,000 clones; approximately 84% were seen once. Sequencing was carried out using PBMCs or T cells enriched from blood (not recorded which). The receptors originated from a young man who had recovered from COVID-19.

The count of this clone is one. DNA of the CDR3: TGTGCCAGCAGTGCCGGACTAGCGGGGGTCACAGATACGCAGTATTTT. Its protein is CASSAGLAGVTDTQYF. The chain links TRBV2 to TRBJ2-3, with 13 bases fitting TRBD2. The CDR3 is 16 amino acids. Germline CDR1 and CDR2: SNHLY and FYNNEI. V lost 4 bases and J lost 2; bases outside the gene matches: 3.

The V and J genes are TRBV15 and TRBJ2-5; D might be TRBD2 (6 bases). Per germline, CDR1 LNHNV and CDR2 YYDKDF (reference sequence). The CDR3 totals 14 residues. V was pared by 9 bases and J by 5 bases, with 19 bases between. The CDR3 DNA reads TGTGCCACAAGCTTCGGCGGGGCGAGGGAGACCCAGTACTTC. Encoded protein: CATSFGGARETQYF.

The rearrangement joins TRBV6-2 or TRBV6-3 to TRBJ2-2; weak D call: TRBD2 (5 bases). Trimming shortened V by 2 bases and J by 5 bases, and 9 bases separated the two germline ends. Germline CDR1 is MNHEY and CDR2 is SVGEGT. This CDR3 region has 14 residues. DNA of the CDR3: TGTGCCAGCAGTTACGCCGGGAAGACCGGGGAGCTGTTTTTT. The encoded protein is CASSYAGKTGELFF.

This clone appeared a single time. This chain joins TRBV5-1 and TRBJ1-3, with 7 bases that match TRBD1. CDR3 length: 15 residues. Germline V gene sequence: CDR1 SGHRS, CDR2 YFSETQ. Trimming took 4 bases from V and 2 from J; bases not matched to a gene: 6. The CDR3 bases are TGCGCCAGCAGCGCATACAGGGGACCTGGAAACACCATATATTTT. It codes for CASSAYRGPGNTIYF. Complete variable domain (other parts from reference TRBV5-1 and TRBJ1-3): KAGVTQTPRYLIKTRGQQVTLSCSPISGHRSVSWYQQTPGQGLQFLFEYFSETQRNKGNFPGRFSGRQFSNSRSEMNVSTLELGDSALYLCASSAYRGPGNTIYFGEGSWLTVV.

In its sample, this clone was seen once. The chain links TRBV7-2 to TRBJ1-3; D gene unclear. V gave up 1 base and J gave up 3 bases, with 13 bases separating them. The CDR3 sequence is 16 residues long. Germline values: CDR1 SGHTA, CDR2 FQGNSA. In nucleotides, the CDR3 is TGTGCCAGCAGCTTAGAGGCACCCAGGATTGGAAACACCATATATTTT. Translated: CASSLEAPRIGNTIYF.

This chain links TRBV30 with TRBJ2-7, with 7 positions matching TRBD1. This CDR3 comprises 16 residues. V shed 3 bases and J 2 bases; nucleotides not matched to a gene: 13. Germline lookup yields CDR1 GTSNPN and CDR2 SVGIG (reference sequence). The CDR3 here is CAWRGATTGRAYEQYF. CDR3 sequence (DNA): TGTGCCTGGAGGGGTGCGACGACAGGGAGAGCCTACGAGCAGTACTTC.

V and J are TRBV6-4 and TRBJ1-1, with D uncertain. CDR3 length: 13 residues. Germline V gives CDR1 MRHNA, CDR2 SNTAGT. V was cut by 3 bases and J by 1 base, with 6 bases left in between. The CDR3 region has the DNA TGTGCCAGCAGTGAACAGACGAACACTGAAGCTTTCTTT. This codes for CASSEQTNTEAFF.

The V call is TRBV18, the J call TRBJ2-1, with a tentative D call TRBD1 (5 bases). Trimming stripped 1 base from V and 5 bases from J, with 18 bases between. The CDR3 length is 17 residues. Germline V CDR1 and CDR2: KGHSH, LQKENI. The CDR3 nucleotides are TGTGCCAGCTCACCACTTCAGGGATCGGTCTGGAACAATGAGCAGTTCTTC. Translating gives CASSPLQGSVWNNEQFF.

The chain links TRBV27 to TRBJ2-7; 9 bases match TRBD1. Germline values: CDR1 MNHEY, CDR2 SMNVEV (reference sequence). V shed 6 bases, J shed 3 bases, and the junction held 6 bases outside the gene matches. The CDR3 extends over 14 amino acids. The CDR3 loop is CASSWGTGYYEQYF. The CDR3, as DNA: TGTGCCAGCAGCTGGGGGACAGGGTACTACGAGCAGTACTTC.

This chain links TRBV7-9 with TRBJ2-2; 10 bases align to TRBD2. Losses at the gene ends were 4 bases for V and 1 base for J; bases not matched to a gene: 3. CDR1 SEHNR and CDR2 FQNEAQ come from the germline V gene (reference sequence). The CDR3 loop spans 16 amino acids. The CDR3 loop reads CASSWTSGGNTGELFF. DNA for the CDR3: TGTGCCAGCAGCTGGACTAGCGGAGGGAACACCGGGGAGCTGTTTTTT.

The chain recombines TRBV9 with TRBJ1-3, with TRBD1 identical over 8 bases. Germline CDR1 SGDLS, CDR2 YYNGEE. This CDR3 has 15 amino acids. J gave up 5 bases and V 4 bases, and 8 bases lay outside the gene matches. CDR3 bases: TGTGCCAGCAGCCCTAGCGGGGACAGGAGAAACACCATATATTTT. Translation gives CASSPSGDRRNTIYF.

This chain joins TRBV7-8 and TRBJ2-7; the D gene is possibly TRBD2 (7 bases). V lost 0 bases to trimming and J lost 0 bases, with 15 bases between them. Germline V gene data show CDR1 as SGHVS and CDR2 as FQNEAQ. The CDR3 consists of 17 residues. The CDR3: CASSLAQGRADSYEQYF. The CDR3 nucleotides read TGTGCCAGCAGCTTAGCTCAGGGGAGGGCAGACTCCTACGAGCAGTACTTC. Drawing the rest from reference TRBV7-8 and TRBJ2-7, the complete variable domain is GAGVSQSPRYKVAKRGQDVALRCDPISGHVSLFWYQQALGQGPEFLTYFQNEAQLDKSGLPSDRFFAERPEGSVSTLKIQRTQQEDSAVYLCASSLAQGRADSYEQYFGPGTRLTVT.

The chain joins TRBV5-1 to TRBJ2-5; 8 positions agree with TRBD2. The V gene's germline CDR1 is SGHRS and CDR2 YFSETQ. The CDR3 loop spans 16 amino acids. V lost 1 base and J lost 4; bases outside the gene matches: 9. The CDR3 region is CASSLLGYRGGETQYF. Written as DNA, the CDR3 is TGCGCCAGCAGCTTGCTCGGATATCGGGGGGGAGAGACCCAGTACTTC.